The clone carrying this T cell receptor (beta chain) appeared once. Noted time point: blood 2 weeks post-SBRT. Documented treatment: 15 Gy SBRT to primary tumor, nephrectomy 4 weeks later. The data were taken from a study of radiation and T cells in renal cell carcinoma. This table comes from immunoSEQ multiplex PCR, and its TCRdb copy is limited to in-frame clones, with some not included. The data show some 70,000 clones, about four fifths seen once. The TCR sequence derives from a man aged 55 to 70 with renal cell carcinoma. Here the sequenced sample was blood, taken from a patient whose treatment included radiotherapy and nephrectomy.

CDR3 DNA sequence: TGCGCCAGCAGACTGTTGGCGGGAGGGGGGAACGAGCAGTACTTC. Translated: CASRLLAGGGNEQYF. The chain links TRBV4-1 to TRBJ2-7, with TRBD2 identical over 9 bases. This CDR3 is 15 amino acids long. J gave up 5 bases and V 6 bases, and 11 bases lay outside the gene matches. Germline lookup yields CDR1 MGHRA and CDR2 YSYEKL.